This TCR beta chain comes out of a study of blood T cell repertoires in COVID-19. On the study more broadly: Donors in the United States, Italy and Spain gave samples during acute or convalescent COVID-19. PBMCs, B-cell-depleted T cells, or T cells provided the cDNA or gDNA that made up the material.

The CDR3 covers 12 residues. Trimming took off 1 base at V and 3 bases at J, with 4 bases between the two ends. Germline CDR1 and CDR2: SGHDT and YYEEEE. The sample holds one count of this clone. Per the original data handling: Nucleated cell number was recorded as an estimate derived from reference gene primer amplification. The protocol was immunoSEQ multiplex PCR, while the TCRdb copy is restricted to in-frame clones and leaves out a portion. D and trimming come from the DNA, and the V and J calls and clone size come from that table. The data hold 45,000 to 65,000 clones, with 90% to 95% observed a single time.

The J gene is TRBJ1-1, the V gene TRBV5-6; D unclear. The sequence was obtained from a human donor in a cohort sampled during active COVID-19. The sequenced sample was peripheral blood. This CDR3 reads CASSLTDTEAFF. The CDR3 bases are TGTGCCAGCAGCTTGACAGACACTGAAGCTTTCTTT.